The 10 T cell receptor beta chains in this list originate from one sample, sequenced in a study of control samples from healthy donors and cancer patients. This table comes from immunoSEQ multiplex PCR, and its TCRdb copy is limited to in-frame clones, with some not included. The sample has some 110,000 clones, approximately 90% seen once. The specimen was blood. These receptors came from a woman between 70 and 85 years old in good health.

This clone was recorded only once. The chain links TRBV7-9 to TRBJ2-7, with TRBD1 as a possible D gene (5 bases). V lost 2 bases, J lost 5 bases, and 10 bases lay in between. Germline CDR1 is SEHNR and CDR2 is FQNEAQ (reference sequence). The CDR3 is made up of 13 amino acids. CDR3: CASSLFRDDEQYF. The CDR3 DNA is TGTGCCAGCAGCTTATTCAGGGATGACGAGCAGTACTTC.

The chain couples TRBV7-8 to TRBJ1-3; 8 bases fit TRBD1. With 3 bases clipped from V and 0 bases from J, the junction kept 7 bases outside the gene matches. The CDR3 contains 17 residues. CDR1 SGHVS and CDR2 FQNEAQ come from the germline V gene. The DNA for the CDR3 is TGTGCCAGCAGCTTCTCTGGGGACAGGCTCTCTGGAAACACCATATATTTT. It is translated as CASSFSGDRLSGNTIYF. The full variable domain, completed using reference TRBV7-8 and TRBJ1-3, is GAGVSQSPRYKVAKRGQDVALRCDPISGHVSLFWYQQALGQGPEFLTYFQNEAQLDKSGLPSDRFFAERPEGSVSTLKIQRTQQEDSAVYLCASSFSGDRLSGNTIYFGEGSWLTVV.

The chain joins TRBV2 to TRBJ1-1; 8 nucleotides agree with TRBD1. The germline CDR1 and CDR2 sequences are SNHLY and FYNNEI. There are 18 residues in the CDR3. V trimming: 1 base; J trimming: 2 bases; junction bases outside the gene matches: 12. The DNA for the CDR3 is TGTGCCAGCAGTGAAGGGGGTGGGGCGGACAGGGCTAACACTGAAGCTTTCTTT. It specifies CASSEGGGADRANTEAFF.

V usage is TRBV4-1 and J usage is TRBJ1-4; 7 bases map to TRBD1. This CDR3 comprises 16 residues. Germline loops: CDR1 MGHRA, CDR2 YSYEKL. V shed 4 bases and J 5 bases; nucleotides not matched to a gene: 10. CDR3 nucleotides: TGCGCCAGCAGCCCAGGGGGGTCCTTCGGCAATGAAAAACTGTTTTTT. Its protein product is CASSPGGSFGNEKLFF.

The chain employs TRBV7-2 and TRBJ2-3; D gene unclear. The CDR3 is 15 residues long. Trimming removed 5 bases at V and 6 bases at J, with 18 bases between. Germline-derived CDR1 and CDR2 are SGHTA and FQGNSA. This chain's CDR3 is CASSPTRLGLDTQYF. CDR3 DNA sequence: TGTGCCAGCAGCCCCACTCGTCTTGGGTTGGATACGCAGTATTTT.

The V and J genes are TRBV18 and TRBJ2-5; D is perhaps TRBD1 (6 bases). Trimming took off 3 bases at V and 1 base at J, with 12 bases between the two ends. The CDR3 consists of 15 residues. Germline CDR1 and CDR2: KGHSH and LQKENI. Here the CDR3 DNA reads TGTGCCAGCTCACCTCGCACAGGGTCCCAAGAGACCCAGTACTTC. Encoded protein: CASSPRTGSQETQYF.

This rearrangement joins TRBV7-7 to TRBJ2-7; 8 positions match TRBD2. Germline-derived CDR1 and CDR2 are SSHAT and FNYEAQ (reference sequence). The CDR3 is 15 amino acids. V lost 1 base to trimming and J lost 1 base; unmatched junction nucleotides: 3. Written as DNA, the CDR3 is TGTGCCAGCAGCTTAGGCAGCGGGGGTTCCTACGAGCAGTACTTC. It specifies CASSLGSGGSYEQYF.

The chain links TRBV5-6 to TRBJ1-4; D is uncertain. CDR1 is SGHDT and CDR2 is YYEEEE in the germline V gene. Trimming removed 2 bases from V and 4 bases from J, with 3 bases in between. This CDR3 comprises 12 residues. In DNA, the CDR3 is TGTGCCAGCAGCTTACTTAATGAAAAACTGTTTTTT. It encodes CASSLLNEKLFF.

The V gene is TRBV5-1, the J gene TRBJ2-3; 9 positions agree with TRBD1. The length of the CDR3 is 15 residues. J was trimmed by 3 bases and V by 3 bases; bases with no gene match: 5. Germline CDR1 SGHRS, CDR2 YFSETQ. As DNA, the CDR3 is TGCGCCAGCAGCTGGGGACAGGGAGGGACAGATACGCAGTATTTT. It encodes CASSWGQGGTDTQYF. The entire variable domain, with the rest obtained from reference TRBV5-1 and TRBJ2-3, is as follows: KAGVTQTPRYLIKTRGQQVTLSCSPISGHRSVSWYQQTPGQGLQFLFEYFSETQRNKGNFPGRFSGRQFSNSRSEMNVSTLELGDSALYLCASSWGQGGTDTQYFGPGTRLTVL.

This rearrangement joins TRBV5-8 to TRBJ1-2; 9 positions match TRBD1. Germline V lookup: CDR1 SGHTS, CDR2 YDEGEE. Trimming took 4 bases from V and 4 from J; bases not matched to a gene: 8. The CDR3 is made up of 15 amino acids. The CDR3 DNA reads TGTGCCAGCAGCCTCACAGGGGGCGCGGGCTATGGCTACACCTTC. Protein product: CASSLTGGAGYGYTF.